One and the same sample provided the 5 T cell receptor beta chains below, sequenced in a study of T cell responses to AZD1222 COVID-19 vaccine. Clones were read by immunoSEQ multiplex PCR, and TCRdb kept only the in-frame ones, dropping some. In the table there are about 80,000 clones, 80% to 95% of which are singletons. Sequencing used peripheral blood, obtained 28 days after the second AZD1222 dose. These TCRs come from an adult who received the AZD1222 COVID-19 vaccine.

CDR3 region: CASSVSDSGHQETQYF. The CDR3 nucleotides read TGTGCCAGCAGCGTATCCGATAGCGGCCACCAAGAGACCCAGTACTTC. The chain couples TRBV9 to TRBJ2-5; D is possibly TRBD2 (6 bases). The V and J ends lost 1 base and 0 bases respectively, with 13 bases between them. Germline V lookup: CDR1 SGDLS, CDR2 YYNGEE. The CDR3 length is 16 residues.

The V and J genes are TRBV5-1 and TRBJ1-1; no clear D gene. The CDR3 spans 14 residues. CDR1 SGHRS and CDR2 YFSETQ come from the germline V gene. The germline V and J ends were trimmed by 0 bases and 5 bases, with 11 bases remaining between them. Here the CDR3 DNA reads TGCGCCAGCAGCTTGGCTCGGGGTAGGACTGAAGCTTTCTTT. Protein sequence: CASSLARGRTEAFF.

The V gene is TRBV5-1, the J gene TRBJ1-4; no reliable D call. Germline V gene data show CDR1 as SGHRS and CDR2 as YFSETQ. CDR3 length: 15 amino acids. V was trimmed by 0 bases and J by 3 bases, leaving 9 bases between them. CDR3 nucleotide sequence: TGCGCCAGCAGCTTGGAGAGAGGATCTAATGAAAAACTGTTTTTT. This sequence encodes CASSLERGSNEKLFF.

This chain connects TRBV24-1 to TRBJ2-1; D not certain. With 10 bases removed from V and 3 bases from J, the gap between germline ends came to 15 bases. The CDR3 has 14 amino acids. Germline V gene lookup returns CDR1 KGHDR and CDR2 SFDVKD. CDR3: CATEADTGYNEQFF. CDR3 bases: TGTGCCACTGAAGCCGATACGGGCTACAATGAGCAGTTCTTC.

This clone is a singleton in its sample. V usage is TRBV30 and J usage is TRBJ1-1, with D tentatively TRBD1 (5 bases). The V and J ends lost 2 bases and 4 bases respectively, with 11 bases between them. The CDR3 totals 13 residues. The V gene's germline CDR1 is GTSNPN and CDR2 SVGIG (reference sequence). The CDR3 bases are TGTGCCTGGAGTATCAAGGGGAGCACTGAAGCTTTCTTT. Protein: CAWSIKGSTEAFF. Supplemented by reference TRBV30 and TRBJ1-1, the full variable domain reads SQTIHQWPATLVQPVGSPLSLECTVEGTSNPNLYWYRQAAGRGLQLLFYSVGIGQISSEVPQNLSASRPQDRQFILSSKKLLLSDSGFYLCAWSIKGSTEAFFGQGTRLTVV.